This T cell receptor (beta chain) was recovered during a study of blood T cell repertoires in COVID-19. Data came from immunoSEQ multiplex PCR; TCRdb stores just in-frame clones and leaves some out. The repertoire holds 150,000 or so clones, almost 85% seen once, with around 15% in the top ten. The sample was peripheral blood. This clonotype originated in a human donor with acute or convalescent COVID-19. The donor label of this sample is uncertain.

CDR3 in DNA: TGTGCCAGTAGTATAACAGTCGCGGGTTCTAGCAATCAGCCCCAGCATTTT. Amino acids: CASSITVAGSSNQPQHF. The chain uses TRBV19 and TRBJ1-5; D is unclear. V gave up 2 bases and J gave up 0 bases, with 14 bases separating them. The CDR3 totals 17 residues. Germline-derived CDR1 and CDR2 are LNHDA and SQIVND (reference sequence).